This T cell receptor (beta chain) is drawn from a study of blood T cell repertoires in COVID-19. Generated by immunoSEQ multiplex PCR, the TCRdb table keeps only in-frame clones and is missing some. The sample lists 230,000 or so clones; approximately 82% were seen once. In germline, CDR1 is SGHRS, CDR2 YFSETQ. CDR3 length: 14 amino acids. Trimming shortened V by 4 bases and J by 4 bases, and 11 bases separated the two germline ends. The material sequenced was peripheral blood. The chain employs TRBV5-1 and TRBJ1-4; D is undetermined. This TCR was sampled from a woman between 40 and 55 years old who had recovered from COVID-19. The CDR3 is CASSNPGYNEKLFF. DNA of the CDR3: TGCGCCAGCAGCAACCCGGGATATAATGAAAAACTGTTTTTT.